This T cell receptor beta chain was retrieved from a study of blood T cell repertoires in COVID-19. Germline V gene sequence: CDR1 GTSNPN, CDR2 SVGIG (reference sequence). The CDR3 length is 15 residues. The V end was cut by 1 base, the J end by 10 bases, with 17 bases between. Profiled with immunoSEQ multiplex PCR; TCRdb holds only in-frame clones, not every one. The data show hundreds of thousands of clones, almost 90% seen once. The sequence was obtained from a young woman with acute COVID-19. The chain employs TRBV30 and TRBJ1-6, with D hard to call. The sequencing input was PBMCs or T cells enriched from blood (not recorded which). CDR3 sequence reads: CAWSGNPQNLSPLHF. CDR3 bases: TGTGCCTGGAGTGGCAATCCACAAAATCTCTCACCCCTCCACTTT.